The present T cell receptor beta chain was sequenced within a study of neurological immune-mediated disorders (dated by TCRdb to the late 2010s). Concerning the study at large: Using UMI-based sequencing, the study compared peripheral blood TCR-beta repertoires from patients with HTLV-I-associated myelopathy (HAM/TSP), patients with multiple sclerosis, and healthy controls. Each longitudinal HAM/TSP and healthy donor was sampled at 3 time-points spaced at about 3-45 month intervals. The cohort comprised 68 subjects: 15 or so HAM/TSP patients, approximately 34 multiple sclerosis patients and around 20 healthy controls. The approximately 100 TCR-beta libraries included longitudinal samples, technical triplicates and paired sorted CD4+ and CD8+ T-cell subsets alongside PBMC samples.

Taken from the germline V gene, the CDR1 and CDR2 loops are MDHEN and SYDVKM. The V end loses 6 bases and the J end loses 3 bases, and a stretch of 12 bases separates them. From cysteine to phenylalanine, the CDR3 is 14 amino acids long. The retained sequence is limited to the CDR3, 42 bases, with the frame set at the first base. The time point label corresponds to: longitudinal time-point 2. The healthy controls were volunteers from a blood bank in Maryland, USA. Libraries from unsorted PBMCs were made from 2 million PBMCs kept in RNAlater at -80 degrees C until RNA extraction. Peripheral blood underwent Ficoll-Hypaque density gradient centrifugation to isolate PBMCs, which were then cryopreserved in liquid nitrogen. General findings and caveats noted by the study authors: No identical CDR3 amino acid sequences were found to be shared among expanded clones across subjects, suggesting that TCR-beta repertoires were private in all groups. TCR clonal expansion was highest in HAM/TSP patients and lowest in MS patients, with MS patients falling below even healthy controls.

To synthesize cDNA, template-switch 5'RACE was performed with a primer carrying a 10-nucleotide random unique molecular identifier so that each TCR transcript was tagged. Every sequencing run yielded over 200 million TCR-beta sequences covering 15-18 subjects. The RNeasy kit was used for extraction of total RNA. Using the KAPA Real-time Library Amplification kit, TCR-beta VDJ regions were amplified with primers for the TCR constant region and the 5'RACE anchor. Sample indexes and Illumina adaptors were added in a first PCR, after which library yield was increased in a second PCR. After purification with Ampure beads, the TCR product of roughly 650 bp was size-selected on a 2% E-gel SizeSelection system. Library quality was checked on a Bioanalyzer, concentration was measured with Qubit, and libraries were quantified with the Kapa Library Quantification kit before pooling. Libraries were sequenced paired-end 2 x 150 bp on an Illumina HiSeq 2500. To increase sequence diversity, 25-30% phiX was spiked into each library pool. Per the original workflow: The UMI-based MiGEC pipeline processed quality-filtered reads and removed over 75% of raw TCR sequences during error correction. IMGT germline references were used for aligning VDJ genes, and each clonotype was defined as a unique CDR3 amino acid sequence together with its V-J genes. Clonal expansion, Shannon diversity, and CDR3 relatedness (CalcPairwiseDistances, ClusterSamples) were evaluated with VDJtools, and phylogenetic trees were built with CLCbio workbench. Using coefficient-of-variation modelling across technical triplicates, the study counted a clone as expanded if it had at least 8 unique UMIs. The public reads were quality trimmed at Q25 with fastp and then assembled into clones with MiXCR by TCRdb, keeping productive beta chains. Merged by CDR3 protein, the rows form single entries marked with the most common genes and DNA. TCRdb's processing, not the authors', yielded these V and J calls. This sample holds about 60,000 distinct CDR3 sequences; more than 9.5% were observed only once. About an eighth of the sample lies in the top ten.

Ten or more counts support this clonotype. Its antigen target is currently unknown. No much larger clone exists at a distance of one base, and base qualities are not known. The clonotype was recovered from a man aged 25-40 years in good health. The source material was PBMCs. This chain joins TRBV28 to TRBJ2-1; the D gene is perhaps TRBD2, on 5 matching bases. CDR3 sequence: CASRDNGVYNEQFF. At the DNA level, the sequence is TGTGCCAGCAGGGATAACGGGGTCTACAATGAGCAGTTCTTC.